The following is a T cell receptor beta chain sequence with its context. Different DNA sequences within this sample yield the same CDR3. Self-reported history from a screening survey and questionnaire set each donor's cohort. In the authors' methods: Amplification with reference gene primers provided the estimates of nucleated cell counts. Assay used: immunoSEQ multiplex PCR; TCRdb lists only in-frame clones, some missing. From that table come the V and J calls and clone size; the DNA was used to work out D and trimming. The sample consists of about 250,000 clones, 87% of them appearing once. The data derive from a study of blood T cell repertoires in COVID-19. Overall study: Samples taken during acute and convalescent COVID-19 were collected in the United States, Italy and Spain. T cells, B-cell-depleted T cells, or PBMCs supplied cDNA or gDNA.

V lost 1 base and J lost 2, with 8 bases in between. This CDR3 comprises 14 residues. Germline V gives CDR1 MGHRA, CDR2 YSYEKL. This chain joins TRBV4-1 and TRBJ1-1, with a weak D call TRBD1 (5 bases). The sequencing sample was made of PBMCs or T cells enriched from blood (not recorded which). The clonotype comes from a woman between 25 and 40 years old with acute COVID-19. CDR3 nucleotide sequence: TGCGCCAGCAGCCAAGGGAGGGGAAACACTGAAGCTTTCTTT. It yields the protein CASSQGRGNTEAFF.